The sequence of this T cell receptor (beta chain) was determined in a study of blood T cell repertoires in COVID-19. Study context: T cells, B-cell-depleted T cells, or PBMCs supplied cDNA or gDNA.

Per the original data handling: Reference gene primer amplification in the assay estimated nucleated cell counts. Clones were sequenced by immunoSEQ multiplex PCR, and TCRdb holds only the in-frame ones, with some missing. The V and J calls and clone size were taken over from that table, and D and trimming were inferred from the DNA. The profile shows approximately 66,000 clones, about 88% of them singletons. Losses at the gene ends were 2 bases for V and 6 bases for J; bases not matched to a gene: 10. The CDR3 extends over 17 amino acids. CDR1 is KGHDR, CDR2 SFDVKD, per germline. Input material: peripheral blood. This rearrangement joins TRBV24-1 to TRBJ2-2; TRBD2 matches 8 bases. The clonotype comes from a woman aged 50 to 60 with active or convalescent COVID-19. The CDR3 DNA reads as TGTGCCACCAGTGATTCGGGCGGGAGGATTCCGTCCGGGGAGCTGTTTTTT. Amino acids: CATSDSGGRIPSGELFF.